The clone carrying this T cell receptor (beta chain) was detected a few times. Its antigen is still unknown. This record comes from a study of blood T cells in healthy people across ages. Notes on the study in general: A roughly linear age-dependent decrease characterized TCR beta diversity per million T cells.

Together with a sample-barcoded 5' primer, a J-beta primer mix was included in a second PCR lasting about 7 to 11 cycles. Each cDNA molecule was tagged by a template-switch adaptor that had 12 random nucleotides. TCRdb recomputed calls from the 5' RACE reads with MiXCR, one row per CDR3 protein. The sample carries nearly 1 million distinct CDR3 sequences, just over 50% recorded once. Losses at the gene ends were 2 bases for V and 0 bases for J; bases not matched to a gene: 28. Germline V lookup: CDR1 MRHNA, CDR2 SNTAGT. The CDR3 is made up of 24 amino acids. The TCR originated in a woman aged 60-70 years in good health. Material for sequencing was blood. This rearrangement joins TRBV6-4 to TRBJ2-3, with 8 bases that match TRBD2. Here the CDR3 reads CASSDLRGTPCPSGLTTSTDTQYF. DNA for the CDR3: TGTGCCAGCAGTGACCTCCGGGGGACTCCTTGCCCTAGCGGGCTTACAACTAGCACAGATACGCAGTATTTT.